Described below is a single TCR beta chain sequence and its context. V gave up 6 bases and J gave up 5 bases; unmatched junction bases: 5. This CDR3 comprises 14 residues. Looked up from germline, CDR1 is MDHEN and CDR2 is SYDVKM. These data belong to a study of cytomegalovirus exposure and HLA in healthy donors. Researchers ran the PCR with 60 Vbeta and 13 Jbeta primers. Assay: immunoSEQ multiplex PCR; the TCRdb copy retains only in-frame clones and omits some. The data hold more than 85,000 clones, with about 76% observed a single time. The chain is built from TRBV28 and TRBJ2-5; 11 bases agree with TRBD2. This receptor was taken from a woman between 25 and 40 years old in good health and CMV-seronegative. The source material was PBMCs. The CDR3 DNA follows: TGTGCCAGCAGGGCTAGCGGGAGGAGGGAGACCCAGTACTTC. Translated, it gives CASRASGRRETQYF. Drawing the rest from reference TRBV28 and TRBJ2-5, the complete variable domain is DVKVTQSSRYLVKRTGEKVFLECVQDMDHENMFWYRQDPGLGLRLIYFSYDVKMKEKGDIPEGYSVSREKKERFSLILESASTNQTSMYLCASRASGRRETQYFGPGTRLLVL.